This passage covers 9 T cell receptor beta chains from one sample sequenced in a study of cytomegalovirus exposure and HLA in healthy donors. 13 Jbeta primers and 60 Vbeta primers were used for the PCR. TCRdb's table, derived via immunoSEQ multiplex PCR, lists solely in-frame clones and lacks some. Of roughly 120,000 clones detected, about 72% appear once; the ten largest clones hold about 5%. The sample consisted of PBMCs. These receptors came from a man aged 50-59 years in good health and CMV-seropositive.

The chain joins TRBV30 to TRBJ1-4; D uncertain. V was cut by 1 base and J by 0 bases, with 9 bases left in between. The V gene's germline CDR1 is GTSNPN and CDR2 SVGIG (reference sequence). The CDR3 is 15 residues long. The CDR3 spells CAWSGGVATNEKLFF. CDR3 DNA sequence: TGTGCCTGGAGTGGCGGGGTTGCAACTAATGAAAAACTGTTTTTT.

This chain's CDR3 is CASSPSGGVGEQYF. Written as DNA, the CDR3 is TGCGCCAGCAGCCCGTCGGGGGGAGTAGGCGAGCAGTACTTC. This rearrangement joins TRBV5-1 to TRBJ2-7; the match to TRBD2 covers 7 bases. Germline V gene sequence: CDR1 SGHRS, CDR2 YFSETQ. Trimming removed 4 bases from V and 6 bases from J; junction bases left unmatched: 10. This CDR3 has 14 residues.

With respect to this clone: One junction end does not reproduce the germline sequence, and a read error may be involved. The V gene is TRBV14, the J gene TRBJ2-7; 8 positions match TRBD2. The CDR3 consists of 13 residues. Germline CDR1 reads SGHDN; CDR2 reads FVKESK. CDR3 in DNA: TGTGCCAGCAGCCAAGAGGGCGGGACTAGGCCAGACTTC. It specifies CASSQEGGTRPDF.

This sequence joins TRBV28 and TRBJ2-7; D is perhaps TRBD2 (6 bases). Trimming cost V 6 bases and J 7 bases, with 13 bases left between them. CDR3 size: 12 residues. Germline V gene lookup returns CDR1 MDHEN and CDR2 SYDVKM. The CDR3 loop is CASRPQGGEQYF. The CDR3 region has the DNA TGTGCCAGCAGACCGCAGGGAGGAGAGCAGTACTTC.

The J gene is TRBJ2-1, the V gene TRBV19; 11 bases are a match to TRBD1. After removal of 3 bases from V and 2 bases from J, the junction contained 6 bases not matched to a gene. The CDR3 runs 17 residues. Per the germline V gene, CDR1 is LNHDA and CDR2 is SQIVND (reference sequence). CDR3 protein: CASSINGQGATYNEQFF. For the CDR3, the DNA is TGTGCCAGTAGTATCAACGGACAGGGGGCGACCTACAATGAGCAGTTCTTC.

This sequence joins TRBV23-1 and TRBJ1-2; no clear D. TRBV23-1 falls under the ORF class, with uncertain function. The CDR3 has 15 amino acids. With 6 bases removed from V and 2 bases from J, the gap between germline ends came to 16 bases. CDR3 loop: CASSSGSWENYGYTF. The CDR3 nucleotides are TGCGCCAGCAGCTCGGGGAGCTGGGAAAACTATGGCTACACCTTC.

This chain links TRBV18 with TRBJ1-3; 9 nucleotides agree with TRBD1. The trim removed 3 bases at V and 0 bases at J, leaving 3 bases unmatched. Looked up from germline, CDR1 is KGHSH and CDR2 is LQKENI. This CDR3 region has 16 residues. The DNA of the CDR3 is TGTGCCAGCTCACCGACGGGACAGGGCTCTGGAAACACCATATATTTT. Its protein product is CASSPTGQGSGNTIYF.

The V call is TRBV7-9, the J call TRBJ2-7; 8 bases align to TRBD1. Germline-derived CDR1 and CDR2 are SEHNR and FQNEAQ (reference sequence). This CDR3 contains 16 residues. V dropped 1 base and J dropped 7; count of bases not matched to a gene: 12. In DNA, the CDR3 is TGTGCCAGCAGCTTAGTCGCAGTTGGGACAGGCAGGGAGCAGTACTTC. Protein sequence: CASSLVAVGTGREQYF.

The rearrangement joins TRBV6-1 to TRBJ1-1; TRBD1 matches 9 bases. The CDR3 has 15 residues. Germline V gives CDR1 MNHNS, CDR2 SASEGT. The J segment lost 4 bases and the V segment lost 7 bases, leaving 10 bases of the junction unmatched. The CDR3: CASISGTGIRTEAFF. The CDR3 nucleotides are TGTGCCAGCATCTCCGGGACAGGGATTCGCACTGAAGCTTTCTTT.